The subject of this entry is one T cell receptor (beta chain). The sample originates from a study of blood T cell repertoires in COVID-19. In the study's own analysis: The authors estimated nucleated cell counts from reference gene primer amplification. Here immunoSEQ multiplex PCR was the method, and the copy in TCRdb shows in-frame clones only, minus some. The DNA was the basis for D and trimming; V, J and clone size are from that table. The profile covers around 260,000 clones, with approximately 83% appearing a single time and around 16% taken by the ten largest. Germline loops: CDR1 SGHNT, CDR2 YENEEA. The CDR3 is 15 residues long. The V gene end was trimmed by 2 bases and the J gene end by 3 bases; junction bases not matched to a gene: 2.

The source is a person aged 70 to 85 with COVID-19, enrolled during active disease. Material: peripheral blood. This sequence joins TRBV11-3 and TRBJ2-7; 12 bases align to TRBD2. The CDR3 DNA reads as TGTGCCAGCAGCTTACAGACTAGCGGGAGCTACGAGCAGTACTTC. Protein product: CASSLQTSGSYEQYF.